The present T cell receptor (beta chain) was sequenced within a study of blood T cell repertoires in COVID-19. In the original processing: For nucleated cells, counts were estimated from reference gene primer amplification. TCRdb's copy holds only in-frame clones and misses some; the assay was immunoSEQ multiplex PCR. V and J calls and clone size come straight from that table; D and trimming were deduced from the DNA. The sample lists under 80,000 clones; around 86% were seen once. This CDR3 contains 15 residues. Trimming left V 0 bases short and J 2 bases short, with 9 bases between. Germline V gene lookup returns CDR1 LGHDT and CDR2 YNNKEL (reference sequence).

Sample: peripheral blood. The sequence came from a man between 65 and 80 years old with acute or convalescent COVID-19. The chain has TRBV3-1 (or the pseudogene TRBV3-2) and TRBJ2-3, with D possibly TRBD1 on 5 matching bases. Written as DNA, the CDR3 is TGTGCCAGCAGCCAAGATGGACACACCACAGATACGCAGTATTTT. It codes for CASSQDGHTTDTQYF.